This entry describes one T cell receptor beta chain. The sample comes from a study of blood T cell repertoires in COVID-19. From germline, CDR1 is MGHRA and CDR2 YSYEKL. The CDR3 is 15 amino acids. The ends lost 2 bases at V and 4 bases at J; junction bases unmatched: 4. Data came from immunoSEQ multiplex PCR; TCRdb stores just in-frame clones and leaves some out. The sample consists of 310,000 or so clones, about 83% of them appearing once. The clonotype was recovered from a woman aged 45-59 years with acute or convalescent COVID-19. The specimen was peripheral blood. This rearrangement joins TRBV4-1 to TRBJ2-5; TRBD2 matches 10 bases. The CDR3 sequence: CASSQLGLAAETQYF. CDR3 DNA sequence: TGCGCCAGCAGCCAATTAGGACTAGCGGCAGAGACCCAGTACTTC.